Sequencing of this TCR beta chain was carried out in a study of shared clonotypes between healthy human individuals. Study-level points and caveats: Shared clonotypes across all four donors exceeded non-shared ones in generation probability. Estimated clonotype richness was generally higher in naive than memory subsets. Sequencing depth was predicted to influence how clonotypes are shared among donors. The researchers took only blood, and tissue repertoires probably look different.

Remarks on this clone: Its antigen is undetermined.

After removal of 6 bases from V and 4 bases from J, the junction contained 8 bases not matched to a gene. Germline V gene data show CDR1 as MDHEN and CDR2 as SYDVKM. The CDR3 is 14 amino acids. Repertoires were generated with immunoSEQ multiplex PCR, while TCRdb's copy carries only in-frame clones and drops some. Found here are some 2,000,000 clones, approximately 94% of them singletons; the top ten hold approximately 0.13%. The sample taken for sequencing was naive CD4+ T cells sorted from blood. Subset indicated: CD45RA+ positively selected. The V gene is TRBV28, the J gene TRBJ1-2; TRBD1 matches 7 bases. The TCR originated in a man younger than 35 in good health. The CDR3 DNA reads TGTGCCAGCAGAGGGGGCAATATAGGCTATGGCTACACCTTC. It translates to CASRGGNIGYGYTF.